This entry features one T cell receptor beta chain sequence. Its target is not known. Trimming cost V 5 bases and J 6 bases; bases outside gene matches: 12. This CDR3 region has 14 residues. Germline loops: CDR1 DFQATT, CDR2 SNEGSKA (reference sequence). cDNA came from roughly 0.5 to 1 ug RNA primed by random hexamers. Amplification of TCR beta CDR3 by immunoSEQ multiplex PCR spanned 54 Vbeta and 13 Jbeta. Each CDR3 protein is one row after TCRdb ran MiXCR on the immunoSEQ multiplex PCR reads. The sample lists approximately 100,000 distinct CDR3 sequences, about 90% occurring once. This specimen belongs to a study of CD8 T cells in Susac syndrome. General observations from the study: Individuals included in the TCR sequencing and HLA analysis were acknowledged by the study to be relatively few in number.

The authors carried out high-throughput sequencing of TCR beta. They applied it to CD8+ and CD4+ T cells obtained from blood. Material: CD8+ T cells from PBMCs. The receptor comes from a human donor in good health. The gene calls are TRBV20-1 and TRBJ1-2; 7 bases are a match to TRBD1. CDR3 in amino acids: CSAGLTGKMDGYTF. As DNA, the CDR3 is TGCAGTGCTGGATTGACAGGGAAAATGGATGGCTACACCTTC.